These 26 T cell receptor beta chains came from one sample sequenced in a study of post-analysis software for immune sequencing data. Unique molecular identifiers were present in the TCR beta cDNA libraries. Using its own MiXCR run on the PCR reads, TCRdb lists one record per CDR3 protein. Of about 200,000 distinct CDR3 sequences in the sample, roughly 28% are singletons; the top ten hold 3% to 4%. Study outcomes and limitations: Included in a set of five TRBV segments more frequent in patients than controls were TRBV5-6, TRBV5-1 and TRBV20-1.

Their recognized antigens are unknown. Sequenced sample: blood. The receptors come from a girl aged 2-17 years with multiple sclerosis.

V usage is TRBV28 and J usage is TRBJ1-5; D may be TRBD1 (6 bases). CDR3 length: 13 residues. V lost 8 bases and J lost 2, with 10 bases in between. The V gene's germline CDR1 is MDHEN and CDR2 SYDVKM. The CDR3 coding sequence is TGTGCCAGCCAATACAGGGGCAATCAGCCCCAGCATTTT. It specifies CASQYRGNQPQHF.

This clonotype was found many times. The chain's CDR3 is CASSYRPPTGGYSYEQYF. In DNA form, the CDR3 reads TGTGCCAGCAGTTACAGGCCCCCGACAGGGGGCTACTCCTACGAGCAGTACTTC. This chain uses TRBV6-5 with TRBJ2-7; 10 bases fit TRBD1. This CDR3 has 18 amino acids. In germline, CDR1 is MNHEY, CDR2 SVGAGI. The trim removed 2 bases at V and 0 bases at J, leaving 10 bases unmatched.

This clonotype was seen a handful of times. The V gene is TRBV5-1, the J gene TRBJ1-2; D may be TRBD1 (6 bases). Germline lookup yields CDR1 SGHRS and CDR2 YFSETQ. V dropped 5 bases and J dropped 0 bases, with 17 bases sitting between them. CDR3 length: 16 amino acids. The CDR3 nucleotides read TGCGCCAGCAGGCAGGGACATCCAACTTCTAACTATGGCTACACCTTC. The encoded protein is CASRQGHPTSNYGYTF. Supplemented by reference TRBV5-1 and TRBJ1-2, the full variable domain reads KAGVTQTPRYLIKTRGQQVTLSCSPISGHRSVSWYQQTPGQGLQFLFEYFSETQRNKGNFPGRFSGRQFSNSRSEMNVSTLELGDSALYLCASRQGHPTSNYGYTFGSGTRLTVV.

This clonotype was counted ten times or more. The chain employs TRBV29-1 and TRBJ1-1, with TRBD1 as a possible D gene (5 bases). V was shortened by 3 bases and J by 0 bases, with 8 bases between the two germline ends. Germline V gene sequence: CDR1 SQVTM, CDR2 ANQGSEA. The CDR3 covers 13 residues. CDR3 amino acids: CSVEGLMNTEAFF. CDR3 in DNA: TGCAGCGTTGAGGGGCTTATGAACACTGAAGCTTTCTTT.

This clonotype was observed a handful of times. J is TRBJ2-1 and V is TRBV4-2; 9 nucleotides match TRBD1. The V and J ends lost 0 bases and 4 bases, in that order; junction bases with no gene match: 1. The germline V gene has CDR1 LGHNA and CDR2 YNFKEQ. The CDR3 runs to 15 residues. The CDR3 DNA is TGTGCCAGCAGCCAAGATGGGACAGGGTACAATGAGCAGTTCTTC. Encoded protein: CASSQDGTGYNEQFF.

This clonotype has at least ten counts. V usage is TRBV2 and J usage is TRBJ1-2; 7 bases agree with TRBD1. Per the germline V gene, CDR1 is SNHLY and CDR2 is FYNNEI. The CDR3 is 13 residues long. V trimming: 6 bases; J trimming: 7 bases; junction bases outside the gene matches: 8. The CDR3 DNA sequence: TGTGCCAGCAGAGAGGGACAGAGGGTTGGCTACACCTTC. Translation: CASREGQRVGYTF.

The chain joins TRBV5-1 to TRBJ1-4, with unresolved D. The CDR3 contains 14 residues. CDR1 and CDR2 from the germline V gene are SGHRS and YFSETQ. Deletions cut 0 bases from V and 5 bases from J, with 8 bases between. CDR3 sequence: CASSLDARNEKLFF. In nucleotides, the CDR3 is TGCGCCAGCAGCTTGGACGCCCGGAATGAAAAACTGTTTTTT. The whole variable domain, remainder taken from reference TRBV5-1 and TRBJ1-4, is KAGVTQTPRYLIKTRGQQVTLSCSPISGHRSVSWYQQTPGQGLQFLFEYFSETQRNKGNFPGRFSGRQFSNSRSEMNVSTLELGDSALYLCASSLDARNEKLFFGSGTQLSVL.

This clonotype was counted only a few times. The chain carries TRBV7-9 and TRBJ1-4, with 7 bases identical to TRBD1. The CDR3 covers 15 residues. Per germline, CDR1 SEHNR and CDR2 FQNEAQ (reference sequence). V gave up 3 bases and J gave up 7 bases; unmatched junction bases: 8. This chain's CDR3 is CASSFPKGAIEKLFF. CDR3 sequence (DNA): TGTGCCAGCAGCTTCCCAAAGGGGGCTATTGAAAAACTGTTTTTT. The full variable domain, with the rest looked up from reference TRBV7-9 and TRBJ1-4, is DTGVSQNPRHKITKRGQNVTFRCDPISEHNRLYWYRQTLGQGPEFLTYFQNEAQLEKSRLLSDRFSAERPKGSFSTLEIQRTEQGDSAMYLCASSFPKGAIEKLFFGSGTQLSVL.

This clonotype came up a few times. The rearrangement uses TRBV7-2 and TRBJ2-1; TRBD2 matches at 13 bases. The J call may be incorrect, as the DNA end agrees better with TRBJ2-7. Germline-derived CDR1 and CDR2 are SGHTA and FQGNSA. The CDR3 loop spans 17 amino acids. The CDR3, as DNA: TGTGCCAGCAGCTTAGCCGGACTAGCGGGAGCCTACAATGAGCAGTACTTC. Protein product: CASSLAGLAGAYNEQYF.

This clonotype was detected only a few times. A much larger clonotype is one base distant, so this may be a read error. The gene calls are TRBV5-1 and TRBJ2-7; D could derive from TRBD1 or TRBD2 (5 bases each). This CDR3 is 13 amino acids long. Germline V gene lookup returns CDR1 SGHRS and CDR2 YFSETQ. The CDR3 region is CTSSRDGTYEQYF. The CDR3 DNA reads TGCACCAGCAGCCGGGACGGCACCTACGAGCAGTACTTC.

Worth noting for this clonotype: One junction end does not reproduce the germline sequence, and a read error may be involved. The chain has TRBV3-1 and TRBJ1-2; 9 bases line up with TRBD1. Germline V gene lookup returns CDR1 LGHDT and CDR2 YNNKEL (reference sequence). CDR3 length: 14 residues. Here the CDR3 DNA reads TGTGCCAACAGTCGGACAGGGGTAAACTATGGCTATACCTTC. Translated: CANSRTGVNYGYTF.

This clonotype was detected a few times. The V and J genes are TRBV5-1 and TRBJ1-1, with TRBD1 as a possible D gene (5 bases). V lost 4 bases, J lost 9 bases, and 19 bases lay in between. Germline V gene sequence: CDR1 SGHRS, CDR2 YFSETQ. CDR3 length: 14 residues. CDR3 bases: TGCGCCAGCAGCGACAGAGTCCTCAGAAACCAAGCTTTCTTT. Translation gives CASSDRVLRNQAFF.

This clonotype was counted between two and nine times. DNA of the CDR3: TGTGCCTGGAGTGTACGAGCTGGCGGGGCAACAGATACGCAGTATTTT. It specifies CAWSVRAGGATDTQYF. The chain has TRBV30 and TRBJ2-3; D is possibly TRBD2 (6 bases). V was pared by 0 bases and J by 3 bases, with 16 bases between. The CDR3 loop spans 16 amino acids. Looked up from germline, CDR1 is GTSNPN and CDR2 is SVGIG (reference sequence).

In its sample, this clonotype was seen a few times. The chain recombines TRBV7-2 with TRBJ2-1; 12 bases are shared with TRBD2. Germline loops: CDR1 SGHTA, CDR2 FQGNSA. The CDR3 totals 16 residues. The J segment lost 4 bases and the V segment lost 7 bases, leaving 8 bases of the junction unmatched. The CDR3 region has the DNA TGTGCCAGCATTACCTACGGACTAGCGGGGTACAATGAGCAGTTCTTC. Residues: CASITYGLAGYNEQFF.

This clonotype was seen only a few times. The chain couples TRBV6-2 or TRBV6-3 to TRBJ2-1; a possible D gene is TRBD2 (5 bases). CDR1 is MNHEY and CDR2 is SVGEGT in the germline V gene. This CDR3 spans 14 amino acids. Trimming cost V 5 bases and J 7 bases, with 15 bases left between them. The CDR3 here is CASSRSGGRNEQFF. The CDR3 DNA follows: TGTGCCAGCAGTCGAAGCGGAGGAAGGAATGAGCAGTTCTTC.

This clonotype was seen more than once but under ten times. The V gene is TRBV12-3 or TRBV12-4, the J gene TRBJ1-6, with D unclear. V gave up 6 bases and J gave up 9 bases, with 12 bases separating them. This CDR3 contains 13 residues. CDR3 sequence reads: CASSLGLGSPLHF. Here the CDR3 DNA reads TGTGCCAGCAGCCTGGGGTTGGGTTCACCCCTCCACTTT.

CDR3 region: CASSPGLLPDTQYF. The CDR3 bases are TGTGCCAGCTCACCCGGACTCCTCCCAGATACGCAGTATTTT. The chain recombines TRBV18 with TRBJ2-3, with a possible D match to TRBD2 (5 bases). The V end lost 3 bases, the J end lost 4 bases, and 11 bases lay between the germline ends. CDR3 length: 14 amino acids. From germline, CDR1 is KGHSH and CDR2 LQKENI.

This clonotype was detected a few times. A much larger clone is a single base away; this may be a read error. The chain couples TRBV29-1 to TRBJ1-2, with a weak D call TRBD1 (6 bases). V was trimmed by 2 bases and J by 3 bases, leaving 16 bases between them. Germline V gene sequence: CDR1 SQVTM, CDR2 ANQGSEA. The CDR3 loop spans 15 amino acids. CDR3 amino acids: CSVERGGCMDYGYTF. The DNA for the CDR3 is TGCAGCGTTGAAAGGGGGGGATGCATGGACTATGGCTACACCTTC. The whole variable domain, filled in from reference TRBV29-1 and TRBJ1-2, reads SAVISQKPSRDICQRGTSLTIQCQVDSQVTMMFWYRQQPGQSLTLIATANQGSEATYESGFVIDKFPISRPNLTFSTLTVSNMSPEDSSIYLCSVERGGCMDYGYTFGSGTRLTVV.

In its sample, this clonotype was seen a few times. The junction does not match germline at one end; this may be a read error. V usage is TRBV25-1 and J usage is TRBJ1-2; 7 nucleotides line up with TRBD1. The CDR3 is made up of 14 amino acids. The germline CDR1 and CDR2 sequences are MGHDK and SYGVNS. CDR3 coding DNA: TGTGCCGGCAGTGAAGCGGCAGGGGGTGATGGCTACACCTTC. This codes for CAGSEAAGGDGYTF.

This clonotype turned up a few times. The chain has TRBV12-3 or TRBV12-4 and TRBJ1-5; possible D gene TRBD1, 6 bases. The V end was cut by 6 bases, the J end by 1 base, with 13 bases between. This CDR3 comprises 15 residues. DNA of the CDR3: TGTGCCAGCAGGACAAACAGGGCGAGCAATCAGCCCCAGCATTTT. Its protein product is CASRTNRASNQPQHF.

Remarks on this clonotype: A read error is possible here, since a much larger clone lies one base away. This chain joins TRBV4-2 and TRBJ2-7, with a tentative D call TRBD2 (5 bases). In germline, CDR1 is LGHNA, CDR2 YNFKEQ. V shed 0 bases and J shed 2 bases, with 17 bases lying between them. The CDR3 totals 17 residues. In nucleotides, the CDR3 is TGTGCCAGCAGCCAAGATTTGAGTGGAGCGGAGGCCTACGAGCAGTACTTC. It is translated as CASSQDLSGAEAYEQYF.

This clonotype was counted only a few times. The V gene is TRBV29-1, the J gene TRBJ2-1; D gene uncertain. Germline values: CDR1 SQVTM, CDR2 ANQGSEA. V was pared by 5 bases and J by 2 bases, with 13 bases between. The CDR3 is made up of 14 amino acids. The CDR3 is CSVRPVRTYNEQFF. The CDR3 DNA reads as TGCAGCGTTCGGCCGGTACGGACCTACAATGAGCAGTTCTTC.

The rearrangement uses TRBV5-1 and TRBJ2-5, with 8 bases matching TRBD2. Matching the DNA end better, TRBJ2-7 makes the J call doubtful. Germline V gives CDR1 SGHRS, CDR2 YFSETQ. CDR3 length: 15 amino acids. CDR3 bases: TGCGCCAGCAGCTTGGTCGCGGGGGGTTCCTACGAGCAGTACTTC. Protein sequence: CASSLVAGGSYEQYF.

This clonotype was detected once. The CDR3 region has the DNA TGTGCCATGATAAGGGGGACTCCAAACACTGAAGCTTTCTTT. Protein product: CAMIRGTPNTEAFF. The chain uses TRBV12-3 or TRBV12-4 and TRBJ1-1, with D possibly being TRBD1 (6 bases). Trimming cost V 10 bases and J 2 bases, with 17 bases left between them. There are 14 residues in the CDR3.

The sample holds many counts of this clonotype. V usage is TRBV12-3 or TRBV12-4 and J usage is TRBJ2-1; D is uncertain. The CDR3 totals 11 residues. Trimming took off 6 bases at V and 4 bases at J, with 4 bases between the two ends. CDR3 nucleotides: TGTGCCAGCAGGTTATACAATGAGCAGTTCTTC. It specifies CASRLYNEQFF.

This clonotype showed up many times. The CDR3 spells CASSYPGGRTEAFF. The CDR3 nucleotides read TGTGCCAGCAGTTACCCGGGGGGAAGGACTGAAGCTTTCTTT. The V call is TRBV6-5, the J call TRBJ1-1; the D gene is possibly TRBD1 (5 bases). The CDR3 is 14 residues long. CDR1 is MNHEY, CDR2 SVGAGI, per germline. The ends were cut back, 2 bases at V and 5 bases at J, with 12 bases in the middle.